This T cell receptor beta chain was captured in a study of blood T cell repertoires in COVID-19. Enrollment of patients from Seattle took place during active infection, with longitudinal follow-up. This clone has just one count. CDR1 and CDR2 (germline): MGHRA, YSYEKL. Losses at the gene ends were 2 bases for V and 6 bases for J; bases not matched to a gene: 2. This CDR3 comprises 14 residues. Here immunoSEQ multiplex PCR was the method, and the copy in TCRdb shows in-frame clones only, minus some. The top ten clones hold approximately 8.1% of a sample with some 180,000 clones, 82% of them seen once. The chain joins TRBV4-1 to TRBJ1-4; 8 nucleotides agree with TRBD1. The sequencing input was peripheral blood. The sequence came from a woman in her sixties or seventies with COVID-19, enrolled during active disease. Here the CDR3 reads CASSQRTGYEKLFF. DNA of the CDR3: TGCGCCAGCAGCCAAAGGACAGGGTATGAAAAACTGTTTTTT.